The 8 T cell receptor beta chains below were found in one sample sequenced in a study of T cell responses to AZD1222 COVID-19 vaccine. Assay: immunoSEQ multiplex PCR; the TCRdb copy retains only in-frame clones and omits some. The table has roughly 100,000 clones, roughly 80% seen once; the top ten hold approximately 5%. The specimen was peripheral blood, collected on day 0 of AZD1222 vaccination. The receptors here all came from an adult in good health.

This chain uses TRBV18 with TRBJ1-2; D perhaps matches TRBD1 (6 bases). The CDR3 runs 14 residues. Germline V gene lookup returns CDR1 KGHSH and CDR2 LQKENI. The germline V and J ends were trimmed by 4 bases and 6 bases, with 15 bases remaining between them. The CDR3 region has the DNA TGTGCCAGCTCACTAACTACAGGGAGGGATGGCTACACCTTC. It specifies CASSLTTGRDGYTF.

The chain's CDR3 is CASSITGNYGYTF. CDR3 sequence (DNA): TGTGCCAGTAGTATAACCGGTAACTATGGCTACACCTTC. V usage is TRBV19 and J usage is TRBJ1-2, with D unresolved. Trimming shortened V by 2 bases and J by 1 base, and 5 bases separated the two germline ends. This CDR3 has 13 residues. Germline CDR1 LNHDA, CDR2 SQIVND (reference sequence).

In its sample, this clone was seen once. The same CDR3 arises from other DNA sequences in this sample as well. The V gene is TRBV5-6, the J gene TRBJ1-2, with 9 nucleotides matching TRBD1. The V gene's germline CDR1 is SGHDT and CDR2 YYEEEE. The CDR3 is 16 amino acids. V was clipped by 0 bases and J by 2 bases; unmatched bases: 5. The CDR3 reads CASSLAGQGRNYGYTF. CDR3 nucleotide sequence: TGTGCCAGCAGCTTGGCGGGACAGGGAAGGAACTATGGCTACACCTTC.

The gene calls are TRBV28 and TRBJ1-1; D uncertain. V shed 4 bases and J shed 5 bases, with 11 bases lying between them. The CDR3 sequence is 13 residues long. In germline, CDR1 is MDHEN, CDR2 SYDVKM. The CDR3 nucleotides are TGTGCCAGCAGTTCCATGTCCCGTACTGAAGCTTTCTTT. Translation: CASSSMSRTEAFF.

V is TRBV5-1 and J is TRBJ1-2; D gene unclear. The V gene lost 5 bases and the J gene lost 3 bases, with 8 bases spanning the gap. The CDR3 length is 12 residues. Germline V gene sequence: CDR1 SGHRS, CDR2 YFSETQ. The CDR3: CASSEGYYGYTF. Written as DNA, the CDR3 is TGCGCCAGCAGTGAAGGTTACTATGGCTACACCTTC.

The rearrangement joins TRBV25-1 to TRBJ2-3; D unresolved. The CDR3 sequence is 12 residues long. Germline assignment: CDR1 MGHDK and CDR2 SYGVNS. V lost 4 bases, J lost 8 bases, and 10 bases lay in between. CDR3 DNA: TGTGCCAGCAGTGTAAGCACGTTTACGCAGTATTTT. Its translation: CASSVSTFTQYF.

The chain has TRBV6-5 and TRBJ2-7; tentatively, D is TRBD2 (6 bases). The CDR3 runs 11 residues. Germline lookup yields CDR1 MNHEY and CDR2 SVGAGI. This CDR3 is CATRDSYEQYF. The DNA of the CDR3 is TGTGCGACGCGGGACTCCTACGAGCAGTACTTC.

The rearrangement joins TRBV7-9 to TRBJ1-2, with 8 bases fitting TRBD1. The ends lost 0 bases at V and 2 bases at J; junction bases unmatched: 5. Germline V gene sequence: CDR1 SEHNR, CDR2 FQNEAQ (reference sequence). This CDR3 has 16 amino acids. CDR3 residues: CASSLAGRQGNYGYTF. Here the CDR3 DNA reads TGTGCCAGCAGCTTAGCAGGCAGACAGGGGAACTATGGCTACACCTTC.